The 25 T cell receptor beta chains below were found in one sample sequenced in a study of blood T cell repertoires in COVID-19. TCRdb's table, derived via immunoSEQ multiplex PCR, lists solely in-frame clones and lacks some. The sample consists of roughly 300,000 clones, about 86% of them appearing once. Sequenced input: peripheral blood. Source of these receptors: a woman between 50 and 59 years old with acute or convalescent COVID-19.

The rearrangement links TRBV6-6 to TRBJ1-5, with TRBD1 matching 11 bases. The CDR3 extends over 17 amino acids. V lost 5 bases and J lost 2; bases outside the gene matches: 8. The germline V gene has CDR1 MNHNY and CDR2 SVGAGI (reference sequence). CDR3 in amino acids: CASSPPWGQGGNQPQHF. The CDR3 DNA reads TGTGCCAGCAGTCCTCCCTGGGGACAGGGGGGCAATCAGCCCCAGCATTTT.

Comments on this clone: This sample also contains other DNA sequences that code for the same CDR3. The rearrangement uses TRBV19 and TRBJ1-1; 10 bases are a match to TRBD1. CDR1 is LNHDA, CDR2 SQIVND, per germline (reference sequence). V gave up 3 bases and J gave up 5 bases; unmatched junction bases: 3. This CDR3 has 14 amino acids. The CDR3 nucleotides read TGTGCCAGTAGTATCCGGGACAGGGGAACTGAAGCTTTCTTT. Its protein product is CASSIRDRGTEAFF. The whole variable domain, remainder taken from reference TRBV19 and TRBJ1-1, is DGGITQSPKYLFRKEGQNVTLSCEQNLNHDAMYWYRQDPGQGLRLIYYSQIVNDFQKGDIAEGYSVSREKKESFPLTVTSAQKNPTAFYLCASSIRDRGTEAFFGQGTRLTVV.

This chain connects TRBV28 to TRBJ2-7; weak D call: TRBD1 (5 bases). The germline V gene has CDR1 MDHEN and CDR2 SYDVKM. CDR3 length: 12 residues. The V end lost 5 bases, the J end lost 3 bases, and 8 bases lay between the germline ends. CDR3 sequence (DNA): TGTGCCAGCAGTCTCCAGGGCTACGAGCAGTACGTC. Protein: CASSLQGYEQYV.

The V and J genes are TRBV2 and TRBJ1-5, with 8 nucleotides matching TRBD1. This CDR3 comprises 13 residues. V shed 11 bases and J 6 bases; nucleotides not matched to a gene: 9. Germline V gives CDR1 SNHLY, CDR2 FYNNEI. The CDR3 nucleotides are TGTGCCCAGCAGACAGGGGAAGGTCAGCCCCAGCATTTT. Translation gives CAQQTGEGQPQHF.

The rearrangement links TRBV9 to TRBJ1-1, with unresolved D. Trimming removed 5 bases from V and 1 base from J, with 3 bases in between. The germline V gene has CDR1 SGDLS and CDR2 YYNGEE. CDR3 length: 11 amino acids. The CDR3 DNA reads TGTGCCAGCAGGGCGAACACTGAAGCTTTCTTT. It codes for CASRANTEAFF.

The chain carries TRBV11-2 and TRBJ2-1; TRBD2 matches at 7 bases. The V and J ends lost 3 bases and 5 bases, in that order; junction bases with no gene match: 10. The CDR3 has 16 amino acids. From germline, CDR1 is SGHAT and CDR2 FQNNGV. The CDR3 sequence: CASSLGFAGVHNEQFF. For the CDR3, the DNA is TGTGCCAGCAGCTTGGGTTTTGCGGGGGTACACAATGAGCAGTTCTTC.

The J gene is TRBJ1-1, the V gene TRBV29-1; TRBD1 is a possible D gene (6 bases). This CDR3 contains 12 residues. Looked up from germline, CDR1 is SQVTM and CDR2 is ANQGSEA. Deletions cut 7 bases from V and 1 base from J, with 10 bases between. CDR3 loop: CSADSTNTEAFF. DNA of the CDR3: TGCAGCGCGGACAGTACGAACACTGAAGCTTTCTTT.

The DNA for the CDR3 is TGTGCCAGCAGCTGGGAGACAGGGTATAATTCACCCCTCCACTTT. Translating gives CASSWETGYNSPLHF. The chain employs TRBV7-9 and TRBJ1-6; TRBD1 matches at 7 bases. The CDR3 contains 15 residues. V shed 4 bases and J 4 bases; nucleotides not matched to a gene: 4. Germline loops: CDR1 SEHNR, CDR2 FQNEAQ (reference sequence).

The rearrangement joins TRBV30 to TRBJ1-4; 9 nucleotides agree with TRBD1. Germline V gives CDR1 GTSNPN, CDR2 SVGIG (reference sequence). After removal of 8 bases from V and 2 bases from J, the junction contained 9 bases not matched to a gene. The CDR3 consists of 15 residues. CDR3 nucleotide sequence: TGTGCCCATGATTCCGGGACAGGGACTAATGAAAAACTGTTTTTT. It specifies CAHDSGTGTNEKLFF.

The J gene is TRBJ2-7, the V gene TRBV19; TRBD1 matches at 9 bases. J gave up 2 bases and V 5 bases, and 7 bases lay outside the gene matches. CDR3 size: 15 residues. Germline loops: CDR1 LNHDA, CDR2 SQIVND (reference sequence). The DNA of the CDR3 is TGTGCCAGTAGTGCCGGGACAGGGCCGGCCTACGAGCAGTACGTC. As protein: CASSAGTGPAYEQYV.

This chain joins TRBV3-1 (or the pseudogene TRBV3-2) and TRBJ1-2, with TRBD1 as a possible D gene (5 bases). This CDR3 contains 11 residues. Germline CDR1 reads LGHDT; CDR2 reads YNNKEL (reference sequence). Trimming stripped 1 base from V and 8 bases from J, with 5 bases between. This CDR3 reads CASSQAGGYTF. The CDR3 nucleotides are TGTGCCAGCAGCCAAGCAGGGGGCTACACCTTC.

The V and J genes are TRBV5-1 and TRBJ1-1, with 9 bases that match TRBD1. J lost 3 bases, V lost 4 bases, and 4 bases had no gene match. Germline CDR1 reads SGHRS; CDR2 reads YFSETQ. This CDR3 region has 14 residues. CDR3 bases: TGCGCCAGCAGCGATGGACAGGGGCACACTGAAGCTTTCTTT. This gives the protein CASSDGQGHTEAFF.

CDR3 region: CASSLSSSGRSYEQYF. As DNA, the CDR3 is TGTGCCAGTAGTCTCTCCTCTAGCGGGCGATCCTACGAGCAGTACTTC. This chain links TRBV19 with TRBJ2-7, with 8 positions matching TRBD2. Germline-derived CDR1 and CDR2 are LNHDA and SQIVND (reference sequence). CDR3 length equals 16 residues. The J segment lost 1 base and the V segment lost 5 bases, leaving 10 bases of the junction unmatched.

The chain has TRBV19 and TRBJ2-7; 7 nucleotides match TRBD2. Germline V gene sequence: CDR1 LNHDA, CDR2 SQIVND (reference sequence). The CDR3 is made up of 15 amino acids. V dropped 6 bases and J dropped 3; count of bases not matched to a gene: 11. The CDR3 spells CASRHRIGGNYEQYF. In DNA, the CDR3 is TGTGCCAGTAGGCACCGAATCGGGGGGAACTACGAGCAGTACTTC.

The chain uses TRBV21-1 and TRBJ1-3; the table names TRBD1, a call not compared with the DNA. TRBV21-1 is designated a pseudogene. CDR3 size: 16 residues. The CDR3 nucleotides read TGTGCCAGCAGCCCAAGGTCAACAGGGACAGGAAACACCATATATTTT. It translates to CASSPRSTGTGNTIYF.

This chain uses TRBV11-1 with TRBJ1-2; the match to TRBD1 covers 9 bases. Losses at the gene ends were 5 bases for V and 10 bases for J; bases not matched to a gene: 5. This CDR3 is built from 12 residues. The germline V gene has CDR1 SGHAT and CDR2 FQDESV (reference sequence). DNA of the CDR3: TGTGCCAGCAGCAGCTGGACAGGGGTCTACACCTTC. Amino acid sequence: CASSSWTGVYTF.

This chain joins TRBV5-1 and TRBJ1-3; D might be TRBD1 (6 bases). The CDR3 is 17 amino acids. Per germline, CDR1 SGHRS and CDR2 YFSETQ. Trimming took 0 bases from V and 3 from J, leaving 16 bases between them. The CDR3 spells CASSLALGGANGNTIYF. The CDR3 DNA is TGCGCCAGCAGCTTGGCCCTGGGGGGGGCAAATGGAAACACCATATATTTT. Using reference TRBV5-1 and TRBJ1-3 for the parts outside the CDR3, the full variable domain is KAGVTQTPRYLIKTRGQQVTLSCSPISGHRSVSWYQQTPGQGLQFLFEYFSETQRNKGNFPGRFSGRQFSNSRSEMNVSTLELGDSALYLCASSLALGGANGNTIYFGEGSWLTVV.

The CDR3 reads CASSRREGQPQHF. The CDR3 DNA sequence: TGTGCCAGCAGCCGTAGGGAGGGTCAGCCCCAGCATTTT. The V gene is TRBV7-8, the J gene TRBJ1-5, with D unclear. The CDR3 has 13 amino acids. Between the trimmed V and J ends, which lost 5 bases and 6 bases, there was a span of 11 bases. Germline lookup yields CDR1 SGHVS and CDR2 FQNEAQ. Full variable domain (remainder filled in from reference TRBV7-8 and TRBJ1-5): GAGVSQSPRYKVAKRGQDVALRCDPISGHVSLFWYQQALGQGPEFLTYFQNEAQLDKSGLPSDRFFAERPEGSVSTLKIQRTQQEDSAVYLCASSRREGQPQHFGDGTRLSIL.

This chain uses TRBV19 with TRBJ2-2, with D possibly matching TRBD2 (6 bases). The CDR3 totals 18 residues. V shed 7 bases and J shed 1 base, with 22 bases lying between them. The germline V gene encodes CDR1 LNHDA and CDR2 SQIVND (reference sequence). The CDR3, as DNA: TGTGCCAGTATCCAACCCGGGAGTCGGGGAGGGAACACCGGGGAGCTGTTTTTT. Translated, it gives CASIQPGSRGGNTGELFF.

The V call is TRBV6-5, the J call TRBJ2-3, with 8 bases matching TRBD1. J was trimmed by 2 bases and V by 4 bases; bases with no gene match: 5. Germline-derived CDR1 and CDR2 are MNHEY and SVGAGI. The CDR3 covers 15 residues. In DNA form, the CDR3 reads TGTGCCAGCAGTTTAGGGACAGGACCCACAGATACGCAGTATTTT. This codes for CASSLGTGPTDTQYF.

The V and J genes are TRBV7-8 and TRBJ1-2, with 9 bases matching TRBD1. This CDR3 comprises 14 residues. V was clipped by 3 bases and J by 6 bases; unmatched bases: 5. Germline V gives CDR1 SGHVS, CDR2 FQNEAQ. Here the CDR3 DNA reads TGTGCCAGCAGCTTCGGACAGGGGATGGATGGCTACACCTTC. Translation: CASSFGQGMDGYTF.

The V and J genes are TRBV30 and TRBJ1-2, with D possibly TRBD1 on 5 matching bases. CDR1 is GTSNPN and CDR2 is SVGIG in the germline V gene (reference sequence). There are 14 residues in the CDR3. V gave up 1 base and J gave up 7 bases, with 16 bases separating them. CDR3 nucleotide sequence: TGTGCCTGGAGTGGCGGGACTACCGCATCTGGCTACACCTTC. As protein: CAWSGGTTASGYTF.

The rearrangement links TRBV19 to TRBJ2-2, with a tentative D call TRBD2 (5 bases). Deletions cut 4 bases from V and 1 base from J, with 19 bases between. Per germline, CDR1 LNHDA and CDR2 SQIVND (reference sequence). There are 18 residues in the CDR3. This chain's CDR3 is CASSRTPTGLLNTGELFF. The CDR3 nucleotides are TGTGCCAGTAGTAGGACTCCTACGGGTTTGTTGAACACCGGGGAGCTGTTTTTT.

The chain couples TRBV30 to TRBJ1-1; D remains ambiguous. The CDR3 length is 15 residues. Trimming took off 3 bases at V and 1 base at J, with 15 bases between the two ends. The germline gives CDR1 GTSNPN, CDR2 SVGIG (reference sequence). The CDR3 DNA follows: TGTGCCTGGAGCCTTGGAGGGAGGAGGAACACTGAAGCTTTCTTT. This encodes CAWSLGGRRNTEAFF.

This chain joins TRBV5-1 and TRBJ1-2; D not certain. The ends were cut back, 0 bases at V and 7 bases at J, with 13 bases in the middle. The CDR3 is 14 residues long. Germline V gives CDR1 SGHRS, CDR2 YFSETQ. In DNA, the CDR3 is TGCGCCAGCAGCTTGGCCTCTGGGGAGACTGGCTACACCTTC. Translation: CASSLASGETGYTF.